The following is a T cell receptor (beta chain) sequence with its context. This specimen belongs to a study of blood T cell repertoires in COVID-19. Trimming cost V 0 bases and J 2 bases, with 6 bases left between them. CDR1 LGHNA and CDR2 YNFKEQ come from the germline V gene. The CDR3 totals 14 residues. Profiled with immunoSEQ multiplex PCR; TCRdb holds only in-frame clones, not every one. The repertoire has roughly 300,000 clones, around 87% of them found once; the top ten carry 5.3%. This chain links TRBV4-2 with TRBJ2-3; D unclear. This clonotype originated in a woman aged 25 to 39 who had recovered from COVID-19. Sequencing used PBMCs or T cells enriched from blood (not recorded which). This CDR3 reads CASSQDYITDTQYF. The CDR3, as DNA: TGTGCCAGCAGCCAAGATTATATCACAGATACGCAGTATTTT.